The 5 T cell receptor beta chains below were found in one sample sequenced in a study of response to subunit inactivated influenza vaccine. TCRdb analysed the RT-PCR reads with MiXCR anew, one entry per CDR3 protein. This sample has more than 550,000 distinct CDR3 sequences; about 11% occur once, and the top ten carry 9.5% to 12%. This sample was also put to use in a study of T cells expressing NK-cell markers. That source adds: 5'RACE template switching with UMIs produced the TCR beta cDNA.

Here the sequenced sample was PBMCs from blood, taken on the day of vaccination. These TCRs come from a man aged 50 to 60 who received an inactivated influenza vaccine.

This clonotype was recorded many times. The rearrangement joins TRBV4-3 to TRBJ2-7, with 7 positions matching TRBD1. V lost 2 bases and J lost 3; bases outside the gene matches: 10. Per the germline V gene, CDR1 is LGHNA and CDR2 is YSLEER. There are 16 residues in the CDR3. The CDR3 sequence is CASSQLTGVGFYEQYF. As DNA, the CDR3 is TGCGCCAGCAGCCAATTAACAGGGGTGGGATTCTACGAGCAGTACTTC.

CDR3 protein: CASRLAQNTGELFF. The CDR3, as DNA: TGTGCCAGCAGACTAGCGCAGAACACCGGGGAGCTGTTTTTT. This chain links TRBV7-9 with TRBJ2-2; TRBD2 matches 7 bases. V trimming: 6 bases; J trimming: 1 base; junction bases outside the gene matches: 2. There are 14 residues in the CDR3. The V gene's germline CDR1 is SEHNR and CDR2 FQNEAQ (reference sequence). Together with reference TRBV7-9 and TRBJ2-2, the CDR3 gives the full variable domain: DTGVSQNPRHKITKRGQNVTFRCDPISEHNRLYWYRQTLGQGPEFLTYFQNEAQLEKSRLLSDRFSAERPKGSFSTLEIQRTEQGDSAMYLCASRLAQNTGELFFGEGSRLTVL.

The rearrangement links TRBV7-1 to TRBJ2-2, with D possibly being TRBD2 (5 bases). TRBV7-1 is recorded as an ORF, its role being uncertain. Trimming left V 5 bases short and J 3 bases short, with 19 bases between. The CDR3 sequence is 17 residues long. The CDR3 protein is CASSPGLVGVHTGELFF. The CDR3 DNA is TGTGCCAGCAGCCCCGGGCTTGTCGGGGTACACACCGGGGAGCTGTTTTTT.

The chain uses TRBV14 and TRBJ1-1; D remains unclear. The V end lost 3 bases, the J end lost 5 bases, and 10 bases lay between the germline ends. The germline CDR1 and CDR2 sequences are SGHDN and FVKESK. The CDR3 consists of 13 residues. The CDR3 nucleotides are TGTGCCAGCAGCCAGGGCCGAAAGACTGAAGCTTTCTTT. Its translation: CASSQGRKTEAFF.

This clonotype was recorded many times. This chain joins TRBV5-6 and TRBJ2-1, with D unclear. Trimming shortened V by 3 bases and J by 10 bases, and 8 bases separated the two germline ends. This CDR3 is 11 amino acids long. CDR1 and CDR2 from the germline V gene are SGHDT and YYEEEE. The CDR3 is CASSSTVEQFF. CDR3 sequence (DNA): TGTGCCAGCAGCTCTACAGTCGAGCAGTTCTTC.